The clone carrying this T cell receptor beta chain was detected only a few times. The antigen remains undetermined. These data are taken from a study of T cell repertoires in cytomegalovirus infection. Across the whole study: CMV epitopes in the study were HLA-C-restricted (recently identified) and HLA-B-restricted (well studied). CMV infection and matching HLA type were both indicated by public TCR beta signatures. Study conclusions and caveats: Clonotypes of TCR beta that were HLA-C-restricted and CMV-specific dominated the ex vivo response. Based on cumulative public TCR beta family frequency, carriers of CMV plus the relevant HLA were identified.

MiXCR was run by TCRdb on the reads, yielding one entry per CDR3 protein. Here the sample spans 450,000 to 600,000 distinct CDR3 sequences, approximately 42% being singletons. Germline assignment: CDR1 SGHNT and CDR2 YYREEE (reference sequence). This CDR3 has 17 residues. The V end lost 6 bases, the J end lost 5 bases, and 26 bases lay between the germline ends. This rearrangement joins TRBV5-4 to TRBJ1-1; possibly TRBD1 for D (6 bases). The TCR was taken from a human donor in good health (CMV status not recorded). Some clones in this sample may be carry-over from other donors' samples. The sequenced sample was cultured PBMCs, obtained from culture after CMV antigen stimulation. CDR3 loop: CASTNPRRGRTGTEAFF. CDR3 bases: TGTGCCAGCACCAACCCCCGGAGGGGACGAACAGGGACTGAAGCTTTCTTT.